This T cell receptor beta chain was obtained from a study of blood T cell repertoires in COVID-19. Background on the study: Nucleic acid was either cDNA or gDNA, and it came from T cells, B-cell-depleted T cells, or PBMCs.

With respect to this clone: Other DNA sequences of this sample code for an identical CDR3.

Sequencing was performed with immunoSEQ multiplex PCR; in TCRdb, only in-frame clones are kept and a portion is missing. The sample shows 250,000 to 300,000 clones, just under 90% of them seen only once. The junction had 4 bases not matched to a gene; V was cut back by 1 base and J by 8 bases. Germline lookup yields CDR1 LNHDA and CDR2 SQIVND (reference sequence). This CDR3 is built from 14 residues. The sequence was collected from a woman aged 50 to 65 with COVID-19, enrolled during active disease. Sequencing input: peripheral blood. The chain has TRBV19 and TRBJ1-2; 10 bases line up with TRBD1. The CDR3 sequence is CASSIGQGAGGYTF. CDR3 coding DNA: TGTGCCAGTAGTATAGGACAGGGGGCAGGAGGCTACACCTTC.